The 10 T cell receptor beta chains reported below all come from one sample, sequenced in a study of control samples from healthy donors and cancer patients. Clones were read by immunoSEQ multiplex PCR, and TCRdb kept only the in-frame ones, dropping some. The data contain some 99,000 clones, approximately 90% of them singletons. The specimen sequenced was blood. The receptors derive from a human donor in good health. The donor label of this sample is uncertain.

This chain joins TRBV9 and TRBJ1-3; 8 bases agree with TRBD1. The CDR3 loop spans 15 amino acids. The germline CDR1 and CDR2 sequences are SGDLS and YYNGEE. Trimming at V came to 2 bases and at J to 2 bases, leaving 3 bases not matched to a gene. The CDR3 spells CASSVADRAGNTIYF. The CDR3 DNA reads TGTGCCAGCAGCGTCGCGGACAGGGCTGGAAACACCATATATTTT.

The chain has TRBV2 and TRBJ2-2; TRBD1 matches 9 bases. The CDR3 is made up of 15 amino acids. V shed 8 bases, J shed 0 bases, and the junction held 4 bases outside the gene matches. Germline V gene data show CDR1 as SNHLY and CDR2 as FYNNEI. CDR3 sequence: CASRRQGANTGELFF. The CDR3 DNA reads as TGTGCCAGCCGCCGACAGGGGGCGAACACCGGGGAGCTGTTTTTT. The full variable domain, rest sourced from reference TRBV2 and TRBJ2-2, is EPEVTQTPSHQVTQMGQEVILRCVPISNHLYFYWYRQILGQKVEFLVSFYNNEISEKSEIFDDQFSVERPDGSNFTLKIRSTKLEDSAMYFCASRRQGANTGELFFGEGSRLTVL.

J is TRBJ2-6 and V is TRBV2; tentative D call: TRBD1 (6 bases). The germline gives CDR1 SNHLY, CDR2 FYNNEI. The V gene lost 4 bases and the J gene lost 2 bases, with 15 bases spanning the gap. This CDR3 has 17 residues. CDR3 nucleotide sequence: TGTGCCAGCAGTGCCCCCTCCGGGACACCTGGGGCCAACGTCCTGACTTTC. Translated, it gives CASSAPSGTPGANVLTF. The full variable domain, rest sourced from reference TRBV2 and TRBJ2-6, is EPEVTQTPSHQVTQMGQEVILRCVPISNHLYFYWYRQILGQKVEFLVSFYNNEISEKSEIFDDQFSVERPDGSNFTLKIRSTKLEDSAMYFCASSAPSGTPGANVLTFGAGSRLTVL.

This rearrangement joins TRBV19 to TRBJ2-7; 7 nucleotides agree with TRBD1. J lost 6 bases, V lost 0 bases, and 2 bases had no gene match. CDR1 and CDR2 from the germline V gene are LNHDA and SQIVND (reference sequence). The CDR3 spans 13 residues. The CDR3 DNA follows: TGTGCCAGTAGTATAGAACAGGGGTCCGAGCAGTACTTC. This codes for CASSIEQGSEQYF.

The V and J genes are TRBV15 and TRBJ1-5; possible D gene TRBD1, 6 bases. Looked up from germline, CDR1 is LNHNV and CDR2 is YYDKDF (reference sequence). Between the trimmed V and J ends, which lost 5 bases and 6 bases, there was a span of 14 bases. The CDR3 covers 14 residues. CDR3 sequence reads: CATSYKRGGQPQHF. The DNA for the CDR3 is TGTGCCACCAGCTACAAAAGGGGGGGTCAGCCCCAGCATTTT.

This sequence joins TRBV3-1 (or the pseudogene TRBV3-2) and TRBJ1-3; D is ambiguous. This CDR3 is built from 17 residues. The V end lost 4 bases, the J end lost 0 bases, and 16 bases lay between the germline ends. Germline CDR1 is LGHDT and CDR2 is YNNKEL (reference sequence). For the CDR3, the DNA is TGTGCCAGCAGCCCTCTTCTACAGACTGTCTCTGGAAACACCATATATTTT. This codes for CASSPLLQTVSGNTIYF.

This clone showed up just a few times. The rearrangement links TRBV21-1 to TRBJ1-2. TRBV21-1 is a listed pseudogene. CDR3 size: 14 residues. The CDR3: CASSKDRAAQGYTF. CDR3 sequence (DNA): TGTGCCAGCAGCAAAGATCGGGCCGCGCAAGGCTACACCTTC.

The V call is TRBV7-8, the J call TRBJ1-5; D possibly corresponds to TRBD1 (5 bases). CDR1 and CDR2 (germline): SGHVS, FQNEAQ. This CDR3 comprises 15 residues. The germline V and J ends were trimmed by 3 bases and 3 bases, with 12 bases remaining between them. The CDR3 nucleotides read TGTGCCAGCAGCTTCAGACAGAACGCCAATCAGCCCCAGCATTTT. It specifies CASSFRQNANQPQHF.

This sequence joins TRBV5-1 and TRBJ2-2; D unclear. The CDR3 runs 13 residues. Trimming removed 2 bases at V and 2 bases at J, with 4 bases between. In germline, CDR1 is SGHRS, CDR2 YFSETQ. CDR3 sequence reads: CASSFGNTGELFF. In DNA, the CDR3 is TGCGCCAGCAGCTTTGGCAACACCGGGGAGCTGTTTTTT.

The chain carries TRBV27 and TRBJ1-1, with a possible D match to TRBD1 (5 bases). Germline CDR1 reads MNHEY; CDR2 reads SMNVEV (reference sequence). Trimming took 4 bases from V and 0 from J, leaving 9 bases between them. The CDR3 runs to 14 residues. The CDR3 here is CASSWGNLNTEAFF. In nucleotides, the CDR3 is TGTGCCAGCAGTTGGGGCAATTTGAACACTGAAGCTTTCTTT.